These 10 T cell receptor beta chains were sequenced from one sample in a study of CD8 T cells in ankylosing spondylitis. TCRdb itself ran the 5' RACE reads through MiXCR, one entry per CDR3 protein. The sample holds 200,000 to 250,000 distinct CDR3 sequences; 10% are singletons and the top ten take 2.6%. Sequencing was done on a sample of blood, either unsorted or a sorted T cell fraction (not recorded which). These receptors originate from a male donor with ankylosing spondylitis or in good health (not recorded which).

This clonotype has a single count. At one boundary the junction diverges from the germline segment, which might be a read error. The genes are TRBV10-3 and TRBJ2-3; possible D gene TRBD2, 7 bases. CDR1 and CDR2 from the germline V gene are ENHRY and SYGVKD. This CDR3 spans 18 amino acids. In DNA, the CDR3 is TGTGCCATCAGTGAGTCAGACTTGGCGGGGGCCAGGGGAGATGCGCAGTATTTT. Its translation: CAISESDLAGARGDAQYF.

This clonotype was detected many times. The V and J genes are TRBV12-3 or TRBV12-4 and TRBJ2-3; D remains unclear. V gave up 4 bases and J gave up 3 bases, with 14 bases separating them. The CDR3 is 15 amino acids. CDR3 region: CASSSQGPGTDTQYF. CDR3 nucleotide sequence: TGTGCCAGCAGTTCACAAGGACCCGGGACAGATACGCAGTATTTT.

This clonotype showed up many times. The chain has TRBV5-1 and TRBJ1-1; D is unclear. Germline CDR1 is SGHRS and CDR2 is YFSETQ. The CDR3 is 12 residues long. Between the trimmed V and J ends, which lost 0 bases and 6 bases, there was a span of 6 bases. The CDR3 region is CASSLGEAEAFF. The CDR3 DNA reads TGCGCCAGCAGCTTGGGGGAGGCTGAAGCTTTCTTT.

This clonotype was recorded at least ten times. This chain connects TRBV20-1 to TRBJ1-5; D remains ambiguous. The CDR3 runs to 14 residues. The ends were cut back, 4 bases at V and 2 bases at J, with 12 bases in the middle. Germline loops: CDR1 DFQATT, CDR2 SNEGSKA (reference sequence). The CDR3 reads CSATSPRGNQPQHF. CDR3 nucleotide sequence: TGCAGTGCTACGAGCCCTAGGGGCAATCAGCCCCAGCATTTT.

This clonotype was recorded at least ten times. J is TRBJ1-2 and V is TRBV29-1, with D uncertain. CDR1 is SQVTM, CDR2 ANQGSEA, per germline. The CDR3 contains 13 residues. Trimming removed 1 base at V and 12 bases at J, with 18 bases between. CDR3: CSVEGVARVGHTF. The CDR3 DNA is TGCAGCGTTGAAGGCGTTGCACGGGTAGGCCACACCTTC.

This clonotype was seen more than once but under ten times. The V and J genes are TRBV11-3 and TRBJ2-1, with 7 bases matching TRBD2. The CDR3 covers 12 residues. V lost 4 bases, J lost 10 bases, and 4 bases stayed unmatched. Germline V gene data show CDR1 as SGHNT and CDR2 as YENEEA. The CDR3 DNA reads TGTGCCAGCAGCTGGGGGGAGGGCGAGCAGTTCTTC. It yields the protein CASSWGEGEQFF.

The rearrangement joins TRBV2 to TRBJ2-7; D possibly corresponds to TRBD2 (5 bases). CDR1 is SNHLY and CDR2 is FYNNEI in the germline V gene. The CDR3 runs to 17 residues. Trimming took 1 base from V and 5 from J, leaving 21 bases between them. The DNA for the CDR3 is TGTGCCAGCAGTGAAGGTGGAGCGGACCCTACTTTCCACGAGCAGTACTTC. The encoded protein is CASSEGGADPTFHEQYF.

This clonotype was counted between two and nine times. The rearrangement joins TRBV5-5 to TRBJ2-2, with 8 nucleotides matching TRBD1. The CDR3 is made up of 17 amino acids. With 3 bases clipped from V and 4 bases from J, the junction kept 11 bases outside the gene matches. Germline V gene lookup returns CDR1 SGHKS and CDR2 YYEKEE (reference sequence). The CDR3 spells CASSSGTGTQSTGELFF. The CDR3 nucleotides are TGTGCCAGCAGCTCAGGGACAGGCACCCAGAGCACCGGGGAGCTGTTTTTT.

This clonotype occurred many times. The genes are TRBV29-1 and TRBJ1-2; D is ambiguous. Trimming shortened V by 5 bases and J by 4 bases, and 11 bases separated the two germline ends. From germline, CDR1 is SQVTM and CDR2 ANQGSEA. This CDR3 spans 12 amino acids. CDR3 nucleotide sequence: TGCAGCGTTCGCCAGGTGGGCTATGGCTACACCTTC. Translated, it gives CSVRQVGYGYTF.

This clonotype appeared many times. The chain employs TRBV20-1 and TRBJ1-1, with D unclear. V dropped 3 bases and J dropped 1 base, with 6 bases sitting between them. The germline V gene has CDR1 DFQATT and CDR2 SNEGSKA (reference sequence). This CDR3 contains 12 residues. CDR3 protein: CSASTANTEAFF. CDR3 DNA: TGCAGTGCTAGTACAGCGAACACTGAAGCTTTCTTT.